The source of this TCR beta chain is a study of siplizumab effects on memory and regulatory T cells. Regarding the study as a whole: The Treg-derived share of mappable alloreactive CD4+ clones averaged approximately 71% with siplizumab and approximately 28% in controls. In the presence of siplizumab, alloreactive sequences traceable to unstimulated CD4+ memory cells were significantly reduced. Sequences below about 10^-5 frequency were poorly captured. As a result, only a minor fraction of alloreactive clones mapped to unstimulated subsets. Phenotypic classification as naive or memory proved unattainable for roughly 80-97% of proliferating CD4+ or CD8+ clones.

CDR1 is MNHNS, CDR2 SASEGT, per germline. Trimming took 8 bases from V and 7 from J, leaving 18 bases between them. The CDR3 extends over 14 amino acids. To note about this clone: Its antigen is currently unknown.

The protocol was immunoSEQ multiplex PCR, while the TCRdb copy is restricted to in-frame clones and leaves out a portion. This sample yields 100,000 to 120,000 clones, of which approximately 92% are seen a single time; 1.3% belongs to the top ten. Sequencing was done on a sample of CD4+ T cells sorted from blood. The receptor was derived from a human donor in good health. The rearrangement uses TRBV6-1 and TRBJ1-3, with no clear D. The CDR3 DNA reads TGTGCCAGCGAAGAGCCGAGCCTAAGGAACACCATATATTTT. It yields the protein CASEEPSLRNTIYF.